Following are 19 T cell receptor beta chains from one sample sequenced in a study of CD8+ T cells in alopecia areata. The sequencing template was cDNA reverse transcribed from extracted RNA. Repertoires were generated with immunoSEQ multiplex PCR, while TCRdb's copy carries only in-frame clones and drops some. The record shows over 8,500 clones for this sample, with no singletons present. Cell sorting was performed on pooled cutaneous lymph node cells with CD4, CD8alpha, NKG2D, NKG2ACE and other markers. Sequencing was done on a sample of CD8+ T cells sorted from a lymph node. The receptors derive from a C3H/HeJ mouse with alopecia areata. The mice in this strain carry MHC haplotype H2-k.

In this sample, this clone turned up many times. Here the gene names and germline are mouse. CDR3: CASGDATGGSAETLYF. The DNA read from the CDR3 is TGTGCCAGCGGTGATGCAACTGGGGGGAGTGCAGAA. The rearrangement uses TRBV13-2 and TRBJ2-3; TRBD2 agrees at 9 bases. The CDR3 end lies 4 residues beyond the end of the read and is filled in from the germline J gene. The germline CDR1 and CDR2 sequences are NNHNN and SYGAGS (reference sequence). CDR3 length: 16 amino acids. J was trimmed by 0 bases and V by 0 bases; bases with no gene match: 2.

This clone was observed at least ten times. The gene names given are mouse names. The read gets to within 4 residues of the CDR3 end, and the germline J gene fills in the rest. The chain employs TRBV1 and TRBJ2-4, with TRBD1 identical over 12 bases. The CDR3 runs 19 residues. CDR1 is NSQYPW and CDR2 is LRSPGD in the germline V gene (reference sequence). J gave up 0 bases and V 0 bases, and 7 bases lay outside the gene matches. CDR3 DNA (partial): TGCACCTGCAGTGCAGATCCCGGGACAGGGGGCGGGAGTCAAAAC. It is translated as CTCSADPGTGGGSQN. In full, the CDR3 reads CTCSADPGTGGGSQNTLYF. Complete variable domain (other parts from reference TRBV1 and TRBJ2-4): VTLLEQNPRWRLVPRGQAVNLRCILKNSQYPWMSWYQQDLQKQLQWLFTLRSPGDKEVKSLPGADYLATRVTDTELRLQVANMSQGRTLYCTCSADPGTGGGSQNTLYFGAGTRLSVL.

This clone is medium-sized in the sample. The gene names given are mouse names. The CDR3 end lies 4 residues beyond the end of the read and is filled in from the germline J gene. The chain carries TRBV14 and TRBJ2-3, with 7 bases that match TRBD1. Germline CDR1 reads SGHDT; CDR2 reads FRDEAV. This CDR3 has 14 residues. Trimming cost V 1 base and J 4 bases; bases outside gene matches: 3. The CDR3 bases that were read are TGTGCCAGCAGTTTCGGGGACAGTTCAGAA. It encodes CASSFGDSSE. The whole CDR3 protein is CASSFGDSSETLYF.

This clone was detected many times. Gene names are mouse gene names. With the read ending 4 residues before the CDR3 end, the germline J gene is used to fill in that end. V and J are TRBV13-1 and TRBJ1-1; 8 bases agree with TRBD1. Germline CDR1 reads NSHNY; CDR2 reads SYGAGN. This CDR3 contains 14 residues. J gave up 1 base and V 5 bases, and 4 bases lay outside the gene matches. CDR3 sequence reads: CASRAGTGNTEVFF. The CDR3 bases that were read are TGTGCCAGCAGAGCCGGGACAGGGAACACA.

This clone turned up a few times. Gene and germline names: mouse. The read ends 4 residues before the CDR3 terminus; that terminus is restored from the germline J gene. This chain uses TRBV13-3 with TRBJ1-1, with 10 bases matching TRBD1. CDR1 is NNHDY and CDR2 is SYVADS in the germline V gene. The CDR3 runs 14 residues. The CDR3 sequence is CASSDPGQGTEVFF. The sequenced part of the CDR3 DNA is TGTGCCAGCAGTGATCCGGGACAGGGGACA.

This clone has a count of ten or more. Genes and germline come from the mouse. The read ends 4 residues before the CDR3 terminus; that terminus is restored from the germline J gene. This chain uses TRBV13-3 with TRBJ2-5; D is perhaps TRBD1 (5 bases). In germline, CDR1 is NNHDY, CDR2 SYVADS. Deletions cut 0 bases from V and 2 bases from J, with 7 bases between. The CDR3 has 14 amino acids. CDR3 DNA (partial): TGTGCCAGCAGTGATGACAGGAGCCAAGAC. Translating it yields CASSDDRSQD. The CDR3 in its entirety is CASSDDRSQDTQYF.

This clone was seen many times. Germline and genes here are mouse. Read coverage stops 4 residues before the CDR3 terminus; the germline J gene supplies the remainder. J is TRBJ1-2 and V is TRBV31; the D gene is possibly TRBD1 (6 bases). The CDR3 is made up of 13 amino acids. V was cut by 1 base and J by 2 bases, with 8 bases left in between. CDR1 GKSSPN and CDR2 SITVG come from the germline V gene. The CDR3 bases that were read are TGTGCCTGGAGTCGGGGGGGCAACTCC. This translates into CAWSRGGNS. The whole CDR3 region reads CAWSRGGNSDYTF.

This clone was counted at least ten times. Genes and germline are mouse. The read is 4 residues too short to cover the CDR3 end, so that end is filled in from the germline J gene. The V call is TRBV13-2, the J call TRBJ2-3; D might be TRBD2 (7 bases). V dropped 3 bases and J dropped 1 base, with 12 bases sitting between them. From germline, CDR1 is NNHNN and CDR2 SYGAGS (reference sequence). This CDR3 is built from 15 residues. CDR3 loop: CASGGGGRGAETLYF. CDR3 DNA, as far as it was read: TGTGCCAGCGGTGGAGGGGGGCGCGGTGCAGAA.

The sample holds a few counts of this clone. Germline and genes: mouse. The read halts 4 residues ahead of the CDR3 end, with the missing end drawn from the germline J gene. The chain is built from TRBV13-2 and TRBJ2-1; the match to TRBD1 covers 7 bases. J gave up 0 bases and V 0 bases, and 6 bases lay outside the gene matches. CDR3 length: 17 residues. Per germline, CDR1 NNHNN and CDR2 SYGAGS (reference sequence). Partial CDR3 DNA: TGTGCCAGCGGTGATGCAGCAGGGGGAAATAACTATGCT. It yields the protein CASGDAAGGNNYA. The entire CDR3 protein reads CASGDAAGGNNYAEQFF.

This clone has at least ten counts. Gene and germline names: mouse. The read finishes 4 residues shy of the CDR3 end, and the germline J gene is used to complete it. V gene TRBV5 combines with J gene TRBJ1-2; D is possibly TRBD1 (6 bases). The V and J ends lost 0 bases and 3 bases respectively, with 14 bases between them. CDR1 and CDR2 (germline): LGHNA, YNLKQL (reference sequence). This CDR3 is built from 16 residues. CDR3 protein: CASSQDWGGAYSDYTF. CDR3 DNA (partial): TGTGCCAGCAGCCAAGATTGGGGGGGCGCTTACTCC.

This clone was observed many times. Mouse gene names and germline throughout. Sequencing ends 4 residues short of the CDR3 end; the germline J gene provides the rest. The chain couples TRBV19 to TRBJ2-4, with TRBD2 matching over 10 bases. CDR1 and CDR2 from the germline V gene are FNHDT and SITEND (reference sequence). CDR3 length: 13 residues. The part of the CDR3 DNA that was read is TGTGCCAGCAGTCCGGGACTGGGGAAC. It encodes CASSPGLGN. The CDR3 in full is CASSPGLGNTLYF.

This clone was seen at least ten times. The listed genes are named as in mouse. The read finishes 4 residues shy of the CDR3 end, and the germline J gene is used to complete it. The rearrangement uses TRBV5 and TRBJ2-2; 7 nucleotides line up with TRBD2. V lost 0 bases, J lost 1 base, and 2 bases stayed unmatched. In germline, CDR1 is LGHNA, CDR2 YNLKQL (reference sequence). The CDR3 has 16 amino acids. This chain's CDR3 is CASSQDWGLNTGQLYF. Partial CDR3 DNA: TGTGCCAGCAGCCAAGACTGGGGGTTAAACACCGGG.

This clone has a count of ten or more. Gene names and germline refer to mouse. The read finishes 4 residues shy of the CDR3 end, and the germline J gene is used to complete it. V is TRBV31 and J is TRBJ1-1; 11 bases align to TRBD1. The length of the CDR3 is 14 residues. Per germline, CDR1 GKSSPN and CDR2 SITVG. V was pared by 1 base and J by 3 bases, with 1 base of the junction left unmatched. The CDR3 reads CAWSPGQGDTEVFF. CDR3 bases read: TGTGCCTGGAGTCCGGGACAGGGGGACACA.

There are many counts of this clone. Mouse germline and gene names are used. The read ends 4 residues before the CDR3 terminus; that terminus is restored from the germline J gene. This chain uses TRBV1 with TRBJ2-4, with D uncertain. Germline CDR1 and CDR2: NSQYPW and LRSPGD (reference sequence). The CDR3 covers 14 residues. Deletions cut 8 bases from V and 0 bases from J, with 12 bases between. CDR3 region: CTCGELESQNTLYF. The sequenced part of the CDR3 DNA is TGCACCTGCGGAGAGCTGGAGAGTCAAAAC.

In its sample, this clone was seen many times. The genes and germline here are from mouse. The read comes to an end 4 residues before the CDR3 does, leaving the germline J gene to fill in the end. The genes are TRBV5 and TRBJ2-1, with TRBD2 identical over 9 bases. J gave up 4 bases and V 4 bases, and 5 bases lay outside the gene matches. The CDR3 is 15 residues long. CDR1 LGHNA and CDR2 YNLKQL come from the germline V gene (reference sequence). This CDR3 is CASSPRLGGYAEQFF. Incomplete CDR3 DNA: TGTGCCAGCAGCCCCCGGCTGGGGGGGTATGCT.

This clone was recorded many times. Mouse names are used for the genes. The read ends 4 residues early relative to the CDR3; the germline J gene fills the gap. This sequence joins TRBV16 and TRBJ1-2, with a tentative D call TRBD1 (6 bases). V lost 1 base and J 0 bases, leaving 6 bases between the germline ends. CDR3 length equals 14 residues. Germline V gene lookup returns CDR1 SGHSA and CDR2 FRNQAP. The chain's CDR3 is CASSLGTANSDYTF. The sequenced part of the CDR3 DNA is TGTGCAAGCAGCTTAGGGACAGCAAACTCC.

This clone was recorded many times. Gene names and germline refer to mouse. The sequenced fragment ends 4 residues before the CDR3 boundary, so the rest is inferred from the germline J gene. The chain couples TRBV1 to TRBJ2-1; 10 bases agree with TRBD2. In germline, CDR1 is NSQYPW, CDR2 LRSPGD (reference sequence). J gave up 2 bases and V 6 bases, and 1 base lay outside the gene matches. This CDR3 region has 14 residues. Incomplete CDR3 DNA: TGCACCTGCAGAGACTGGGGGGACTATGCT. Its translation is CTCRDWGDYA. In full, the CDR3 reads CTCRDWGDYAEQFF.

Remarks on this clone: Germline and genes: mouse. The read terminates 4 residues ahead of where the CDR3 ends, so the germline J gene completes it. Additional DNA sequences in this sample encode the identical CDR3. The chain couples TRBV13-1 to TRBJ2-7, with TRBD2 matching over 11 bases. CDR3 length: 14 residues. The germline gives CDR1 NSHNY, CDR2 SYGAGN. Here the CDR3 reads CASSEGLGAYEQYF. CDR3 DNA, as far as it was read: TGTGCCAGCAGCGAGGGACTGGGGGCATAT.

This clone counts as medium-sized (0.01 to 0.1%). The listed genes are named as in mouse. The missing CDR3 end, 4 residues past where the read stops, is filled in from the germline J gene. The V and J genes are TRBV17 and TRBJ2-3, with no clear D. V shed 2 bases and J shed 0 bases, with 3 bases lying between them. Per germline, CDR1 MNHDT and CDR2 YYDKIL. The CDR3 contains 13 residues. The part of the CDR3 DNA that was read is TGTGCTAGCAGTAGAACAAGTGCAGAA. Protein: CASSRTSAE. The complete CDR3 reads CASSRTSAETLYF.